The clone carrying this T cell receptor beta chain was seen ten or more times. These patients, aged 18 to 65, had recently diagnosed hyperthyroidism lasting under 2 months. Diagnoses rested on clinical symptoms, serum thyroxine and TRAb, thyroid ultrasound and orbital computed tomography. CDR1 is SNHLY and CDR2 is FYNNEI in the germline V gene. The V end was cut by 3 bases, the J end by 8 bases, with 2 bases between. The CDR3 length is 10 residues. Amplified TCR beta CDR3 regions derived from RNA transcripts. A first-round RT-PCR of the TCR CDR3 used the HTBI primer set. MiXCR, applied by TCRdb to the multiplex PCR reads, yields one record per CDR3 protein. Of fewer than 350,000 distinct CDR3 sequences in the sample, around 15% are singletons; the top ten hold roughly 31%. This sample stems from a study of T cells in Graves' hyperthyroidism and ophthalmopathy.

The chain recombines TRBV2 with TRBJ1-3; the D is unclear. The clonotype originates from a woman aged 45 to 65 with Graves' hyperthyroidism that later progressed to Graves' ophthalmopathy. Sequenced input: blood. CDR3 nucleotide sequence: TGTGCCAGCAGTGATGACACCATATATTTT. This sequence encodes CASSDDTIYF.